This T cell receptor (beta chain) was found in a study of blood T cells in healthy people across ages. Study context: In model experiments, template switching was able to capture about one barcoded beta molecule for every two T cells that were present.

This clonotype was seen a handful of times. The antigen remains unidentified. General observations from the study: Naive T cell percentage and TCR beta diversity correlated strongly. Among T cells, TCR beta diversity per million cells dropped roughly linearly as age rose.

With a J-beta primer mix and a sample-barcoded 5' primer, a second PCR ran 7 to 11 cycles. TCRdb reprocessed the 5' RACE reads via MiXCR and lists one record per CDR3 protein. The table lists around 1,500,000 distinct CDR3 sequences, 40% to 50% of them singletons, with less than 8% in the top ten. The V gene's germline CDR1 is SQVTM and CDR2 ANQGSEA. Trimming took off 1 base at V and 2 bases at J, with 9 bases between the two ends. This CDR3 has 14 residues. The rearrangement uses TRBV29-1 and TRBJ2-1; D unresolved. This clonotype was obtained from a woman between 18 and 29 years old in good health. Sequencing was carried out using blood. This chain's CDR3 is CSVEGTSPYNEQFF. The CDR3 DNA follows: TGCAGCGTTGAAGGGACGTCGCCCTACAATGAGCAGTTCTTC.